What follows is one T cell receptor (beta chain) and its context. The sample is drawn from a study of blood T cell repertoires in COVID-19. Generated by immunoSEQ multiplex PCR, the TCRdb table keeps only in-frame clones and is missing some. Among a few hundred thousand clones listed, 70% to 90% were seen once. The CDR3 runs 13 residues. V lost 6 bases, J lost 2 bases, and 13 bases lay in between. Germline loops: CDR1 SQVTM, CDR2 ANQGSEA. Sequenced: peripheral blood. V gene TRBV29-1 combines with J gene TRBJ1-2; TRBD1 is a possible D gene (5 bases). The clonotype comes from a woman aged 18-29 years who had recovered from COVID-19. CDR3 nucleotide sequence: TGCAGCGTCCCCCCGACAGAAAACTATGGCTACACCTTC. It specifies CSVPPTENYGYTF.